Each of the 12 T cell receptor beta chains below was sequenced from the same sample in a study of cytomegalovirus exposure and HLA in healthy donors. Clones were sequenced by immunoSEQ multiplex PCR, and TCRdb holds only the in-frame ones, with some missing. This sample yields nearly 80,000 clones, of which 80% to 95% are seen a single time; 3% to 4.5% belongs to the top ten. The material sequenced was PBMCs. These receptor sequences come from a woman in her thirties in good health and CMV-seronegative.

The chain combines TRBV7-2 with TRBJ1-1; no firm D call. The CDR3 runs to 15 residues. Germline CDR1 and CDR2: SGHTA and FQGNSA. V lost 1 base and J 1 base, leaving 10 bases between the germline ends. CDR3 sequence (DNA): TGTGCCAGCAGCTTAGGCGGCAGAACGAACACTGAAGCTTTCTTT. Translation: CASSLGGRTNTEAFF.

The chain uses TRBV5-1 and TRBJ2-7; TRBD2 matches 14 bases. V lost 4 bases, J lost 7 bases, and 10 bases stayed unmatched. This CDR3 has 16 amino acids. Germline-derived CDR1 and CDR2 are SGHRS and YFSETQ. DNA of the CDR3: TGCGCCAGCAGCCAACCTTGGACTAGCGGGGGGAGGGAGCAGTACTTC. Residues: CASSQPWTSGGREQYF. Full variable domain (rest looked up from reference TRBV5-1 and TRBJ2-7): KAGVTQTPRYLIKTRGQQVTLSCSPISGHRSVSWYQQTPGQGLQFLFEYFSETQRNKGNFPGRFSGRQFSNSRSEMNVSTLELGDSALYLCASSQPWTSGGREQYFGPGTRLTVT.

The chain employs TRBV6-5 and TRBJ2-5, with 7 nucleotides matching TRBD2. Germline assignment: CDR1 MNHEY and CDR2 SVGAGI. This CDR3 region has 14 residues. The J segment lost 4 bases and the V segment lost 2 bases, leaving 4 bases of the junction unmatched. CDR3: CASSYGRGRETQYF. CDR3 bases: TGTGCCAGCAGTTACGGGCGCGGGAGAGAGACCCAGTACTTC.

The chain combines TRBV28 with TRBJ1-2; D uncertain. The CDR3 sequence is 12 residues long. V lost 6 bases, J lost 1 base, and 6 bases lay in between. Germline assignment: CDR1 MDHEN and CDR2 SYDVKM. The CDR3 is CASSKFNYGYTF. Written as DNA, the CDR3 is TGTGCCAGCAGCAAATTTAACTATGGCTACACCTTC.

This chain links TRBV5-1 with TRBJ2-7; TRBD2 might be the D (6 bases). Germline V lookup: CDR1 SGHRS, CDR2 YFSETQ. The CDR3 spans 15 residues. V lost 0 bases and J lost 5, with 15 bases in between. CDR3 amino acids: CASSLGTTATDEQYF. The CDR3 nucleotides read TGCGCCAGCAGCTTGGGGACTACAGCTACCGACGAGCAGTACTTC.

The CDR3 nucleotides read TGTGCCAGCAGTTCACCTGACAGGGTTAGATATGGCTACACCTTC. Amino acid sequence: CASSSPDRVRYGYTF. The chain has TRBV28 and TRBJ1-2, with 7 bases matching TRBD1. Germline-derived CDR1 and CDR2 are MDHEN and SYDVKM. The junction had 10 bases not matched to a gene; V was cut back by 4 bases and J by 5 bases. This CDR3 contains 15 residues.

The chain recombines TRBV28 with TRBJ1-5, with no clear D. This CDR3 region has 13 residues. Trimming took 4 bases from V and 4 from J, leaving 8 bases between them. Per the germline V gene, CDR1 is MDHEN and CDR2 is SYDVKM. The CDR3 DNA follows: TGTGCCAGCAGTTCTCGAGGGAATCAGCCCCAGCATTTT. This encodes CASSSRGNQPQHF.

The chain joins TRBV7-2 to TRBJ1-6, with D perhaps TRBD1 (6 bases). The CDR3 spans 15 residues. V lost 1 base and J lost 11, with 15 bases in between. Germline CDR1 is SGHTA and CDR2 is FQGNSA. The CDR3 region has the DNA TGTGCCAGCAGCTTAGTTGTCAGGGGAGGGACACCCCTCCACTTT. This codes for CASSLVVRGGTPLHF.

The DNA of the CDR3 is TGTGCCAGCGGGAGCGGGGAACGGTACTTC. This gives the protein CASGSGERYF. The chain employs TRBV27 and TRBJ2-5; 7 bases map to TRBD2. The junction had 7 bases not matched to a gene; V was cut back by 8 bases and J by 13 bases. The CDR3 contains 10 residues. Germline V gene data show CDR1 as MNHEY and CDR2 as SMNVEV (reference sequence).

The rearrangement uses TRBV5-1 and TRBJ2-7; perhaps TRBD1 as D (6 bases). From germline, CDR1 is SGHRS and CDR2 YFSETQ. The CDR3 loop spans 15 amino acids. Trimming took off 7 bases at V and 1 base at J, with 18 bases between the two ends. DNA of the CDR3: TGCGCCAGCGCACAAACAGGGCTTCAGTCCTACGAGCAGTACTTC. It translates to CASAQTGLQSYEQYF.

The rearrangement uses TRBV4-3 and TRBJ1-4; 7 bases line up with TRBD1. Germline lookup yields CDR1 LGHNA and CDR2 YSLEER. The V segment lost 1 base and the J segment 8 bases; nucleotides outside the gene matches: 10. CDR3 length: 16 residues. The CDR3: CASSQALTGSGEKLFF. The CDR3 DNA reads TGCGCCAGCAGCCAAGCTTTGACAGGGTCTGGGGAAAAACTGTTTTTT.

V and J are TRBV11-2 and TRBJ2-4; maybe TRBD2 (5 bases). This CDR3 is 17 amino acids long. Germline lookup yields CDR1 SGHAT and CDR2 FQNNGV. V was clipped by 0 bases and J by 7 bases, with 19 bases between them. The CDR3 region is CASSLESRLPGKNIQYF. The CDR3 DNA follows: TGTGCCAGCAGCTTAGAATCGAGGCTCCCCGGGAAGAACATTCAGTACTTC.